Presented here are 6 T cell receptor beta chains from one specimen sequenced in a study of T cells in narcolepsy. Libraries were prepared by immunoSEQ multiplex PCR; TCRdb keeps only in-frame clonotypes and omits some of them. The data show more than 95 clones, around 47% seen once. The antigens for these receptors are not known. Sequencing used cultured CD8+ T cells from cerebrospinal fluid. The receptor set was obtained from a human donor with narcolepsy.

As for this clone: The junction does not match germline at one end; this may be a read error. Other DNA variants within this sample encode the same CDR3. The chain joins TRBV28 to TRBJ1-1; TRBD1 is a possible D gene (5 bases). CDR3 length equals 16 residues. CDR1 and CDR2 from the germline V gene are MDHEN and SYDVKM. The DNA for the CDR3 is TGTGCCAGCAGTCTCGCGGATGGGGCTCGGCACACTGAAGCCTTCTTT. Encoded protein: CASSLADGARHTEAFF.

The chain couples TRBV21-1 to TRBJ2-4; TRBD1, as called in the table, went unchecked against the DNA. TRBV21-1 is noted as a pseudogene. The CDR3 spans 17 residues. The chain's CDR3 is CASRGYMLQQRKNIQYF. The CDR3 DNA is TGTGCCAGCAGAGGCTACATGCTACAGCAAAGAAAAAACATTCAGTACTTC.

The gene calls are TRBV28 and TRBJ1-1, with D possibly TRBD1 on 5 matching bases. The ends were cut back, 5 bases at V and 3 bases at J, with 19 bases in the middle. Germline loops: CDR1 MDHEN, CDR2 SYDVKM. This CDR3 comprises 16 residues. CDR3 in amino acids: CASSPADGARHTEAFF. The CDR3 DNA follows: TGTGCCAGCAGTCCCGCGGATGGGGCTCGGCACACTGAAGCTTTCTTT.

In its sample, this clone was seen a few times. The likely explanation is a read error, given a far larger clone one base away. The V gene is TRBV6-6, the J gene TRBJ1-1; TRBD1 is a possible D gene (5 bases). The CDR3 length is 15 residues. CDR1 is MNHNY and CDR2 is SVGAGI in the germline V gene (reference sequence). The CDR3 loop reads CPSTPWGGMNTEAFF. The CDR3 DNA is TGTCCCAGCACCCCCTGGGGCGGTATGAACACTGAAGCTTTCTTT.

This clone was counted only a few times. The gene calls are TRBV6-5 and TRBJ1-1, with a possible D match to TRBD1 (5 bases). Germline lookup yields CDR1 MNHEY and CDR2 SVGAGI. V was shortened by 7 bases and J by 0 bases, with 15 bases between the two germline ends. There are 15 residues in the CDR3. CDR3 in amino acids: CASTPWGGMNTEAFF. The CDR3 nucleotides read TGTGCCAGCACCCCCTGGGGCGGTATGAACACTGAAGCTTTCTTT.

The rearrangement joins TRBV27 to TRBJ1-1; possibly TRBD1 for D (5 bases). Germline loops: CDR1 MNHEY, CDR2 SMNVEV (reference sequence). Between the trimmed V and J ends, which lost 5 bases and 3 bases, there was a span of 19 bases. This CDR3 is built from 16 residues. Written as DNA, the CDR3 is TGTGCCAGCAGTCTCGCGGATGGGGCTAGGCACACTGAAGCTTTCTTT. It is translated as CASSLADGARHTEAFF.